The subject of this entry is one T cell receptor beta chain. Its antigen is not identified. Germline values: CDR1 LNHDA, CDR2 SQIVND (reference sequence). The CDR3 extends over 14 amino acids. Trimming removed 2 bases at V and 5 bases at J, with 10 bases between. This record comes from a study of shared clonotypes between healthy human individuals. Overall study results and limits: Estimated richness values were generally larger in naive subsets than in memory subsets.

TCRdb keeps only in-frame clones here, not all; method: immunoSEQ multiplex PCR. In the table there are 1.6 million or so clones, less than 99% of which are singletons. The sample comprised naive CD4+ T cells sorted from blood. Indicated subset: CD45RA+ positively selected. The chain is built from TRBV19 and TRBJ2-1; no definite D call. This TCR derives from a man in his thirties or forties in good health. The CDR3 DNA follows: TGTGCCAGTAGTATAAGTCTCCTTAACAATGAGCAGTTCTTC. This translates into CASSISLLNNEQFF.